One and the same sample provided the 7 T cell receptor beta chains below, sequenced in a study of CD8 T cells in Susac syndrome. Reverse transcription of roughly 0.5 to 1 ug RNA was carried out with random hexamers. TCRdb passed the immunoSEQ multiplex PCR reads through MiXCR, listing each CDR3 protein once. Of about 70,000 distinct CDR3 sequences listed, 85% to 95% are singletons. Sequencing was done on a sample of CD8+ T cells from PBMCs. Source of these receptors: a human donor in good health.

The chain recombines TRBV29-1 with TRBJ2-7; D possibly corresponds to TRBD2 (6 bases). Trimming shortened V by 4 bases and J by 4 bases, and 11 bases separated the two germline ends. The CDR3 totals 12 residues. Germline CDR1 and CDR2: SQVTM and ANQGSEA. The CDR3 DNA follows: TGCAGCGTTGTGGCGGGGACGTACGAGCAGTACTTC. The encoded protein is CSVVAGTYEQYF.

This clonotype was detected only once. The CDR3 DNA follows: TGTGCCAGTAGTCTCTCCAGGGGACAGGGGGGAACCGGGGAGCTGTTTTTT. Protein sequence: CASSLSRGQGGTGELFF. The V call is TRBV19, the J call TRBJ2-2; 11 bases agree with TRBD1. Unmatched junction bases numbered 10, after V lost 5 bases and J lost 5 bases. CDR1 LNHDA and CDR2 SQIVND come from the germline V gene (reference sequence). The CDR3 sequence is 17 residues long. Together with reference TRBV19 and TRBJ2-2, the CDR3 gives the full variable domain: DGGITQSPKYLFRKEGQNVTLSCEQNLNHDAMYWYRQDPGQGLRLIYYSQIVNDFQKGDIAEGYSVSREKKESFPLTVTSAQKNPTAFYLCASSLSRGQGGTGELFFGEGSRLTVL.

The CDR3 reads CASSFGGNQPQHF. CDR3 bases: TGTGCCAGCAGTTTCGGCGGCAATCAGCCCCAGCATTTT. This rearrangement joins TRBV27 to TRBJ1-5, with D unresolved. Per the germline V gene, CDR1 is MNHEY and CDR2 is SMNVEV (reference sequence). This CDR3 contains 13 residues. Trimming cost V 3 bases and J 2 bases, with 5 bases left between them.

This clonotype has only one observation. The V and J genes are TRBV6-5 and TRBJ2-5; perhaps TRBD1 as D (6 bases). Trimming stripped 7 bases from V and 5 bases from J, with 20 bases between. Germline V CDR1 and CDR2: MNHEY, SVGAGI. This CDR3 has 15 amino acids. CDR3 in amino acids: CASNLGHGLRETQYF. Here the CDR3 DNA reads TGTGCCAGCAACCTGGGACATGGGTTGCGCGAGACCCAGTACTTC.

The V gene is TRBV6-5, the J gene TRBJ1-5; D remains unclear. Trimming stripped 2 bases from V and 0 bases from J, with 5 bases between. CDR3 length: 14 amino acids. CDR1 is MNHEY and CDR2 is SVGAGI in the germline V gene. CDR3 DNA sequence: TGTGCCAGCAGTTACAAAAGTAGCAATCAGCCCCAGCATTTT. This sequence encodes CASSYKSSNQPQHF.

The rearrangement links TRBV4-3 to TRBJ2-3; D perhaps matches TRBD2 (6 bases). The CDR3 is made up of 14 amino acids. Germline values: CDR1 LGHNA, CDR2 YSLEER. The ends were cut back, 3 bases at V and 6 bases at J, with 13 bases in the middle. CDR3 sequence (DNA): TGCGCCAGCAGCCATTTTTTAGGAGGGGATACGCAGTATTTT. Protein: CASSHFLGGDTQYF.

The V and J genes are TRBV20-1 and TRBJ2-5; 7 positions match TRBD1. This CDR3 spans 14 amino acids. Trimming cost V 0 bases and J 5 bases; bases outside gene matches: 6. Germline values: CDR1 DFQATT, CDR2 SNEGSKA (reference sequence). The CDR3 reads CSARDPGGLETQYF. The CDR3 bases are TGCAGTGCTAGAGATCCAGGGGGTTTGGAGACCCAGTACTTC.